The 25 T cell receptor beta chains in this list originate from one sample, sequenced in a study of T cell responses to AZD1222 COVID-19 vaccine. Clones were sequenced by immunoSEQ multiplex PCR, and TCRdb holds only the in-frame ones, with some missing. The data show approximately 100,000 clones, with about nine tenths seen just once and about 1.5% held by the top ten. Sequenced here: peripheral blood, sampled on day 0 of AZD1222 vaccination. The receptor source for this set is an adult in good health.

The chain uses TRBV19 and TRBJ2-2, with a tentative D call TRBD1 (6 bases). Trimming removed 5 bases at V and 0 bases at J, with 10 bases between. This CDR3 has 15 residues. CDR1 LNHDA and CDR2 SQIVND come from the germline V gene (reference sequence). The CDR3 DNA is TGTGCCAGTAGTTCCCACAGGGCGAACACCGGGGAGCTGTTTTTT. Translated, it gives CASSSHRANTGELFF.

This rearrangement joins TRBV19 to TRBJ1-3; D is unresolved. The germline V gene encodes CDR1 LNHDA and CDR2 SQIVND (reference sequence). V was clipped by 8 bases and J by 4 bases, with 15 bases between them. The CDR3 runs 14 residues. The DNA of the CDR3 is TGTGCCAGTTCCGAAGGCCTGGGGGGAAACACCATATATTTT. Encoded protein: CASSEGLGGNTIYF.

The genes are TRBV28 and TRBJ2-7; no definite D call. Trimming stripped 2 bases from V and 3 bases from J, with 20 bases between. Germline V gene lookup returns CDR1 MDHEN and CDR2 SYDVKM. The CDR3 is made up of 17 amino acids. The CDR3 bases are TGTGCCAGCAGTTTAAGGTCGATGGTTGACAAACACTACGAGCAGTACTTC. It yields the protein CASSLRSMVDKHYEQYF.

The rearrangement links TRBV4-1 to TRBJ2-7; D is undetermined. The CDR3 spans 17 residues. The V and J ends lost 1 base and 0 bases respectively, with 16 bases between them. Germline lookup yields CDR1 MGHRA and CDR2 YSYEKL. Here the CDR3 reads CASSQVHRLTISYEQYF. The DNA for the CDR3 is TGCGCCAGCAGCCAAGTCCACAGACTTACCATCTCCTACGAGCAGTACTTC.

The chain links TRBV5-4 to TRBJ1-1; D is uncertain. CDR1 and CDR2 from the germline V gene are SGHNT and YYREEE (reference sequence). The CDR3 extends over 14 amino acids. V was shortened by 4 bases and J by 3 bases, with 13 bases between the two germline ends. This CDR3 reads CASSLAVPDTEAFF. The CDR3 bases are TGTGCCAGCAGCCTGGCGGTTCCGGACACTGAAGCTTTCTTT.

The chain links TRBV7-2 to TRBJ2-5; 8 nucleotides line up with TRBD1. The germline CDR1 and CDR2 sequences are SGHTA and FQGNSA. V shed 5 bases, J shed 5 bases, and the junction held 7 bases outside the gene matches. This CDR3 comprises 14 residues. The CDR3 loop is CASSPNRGKETQYF. The DNA of the CDR3 is TGTGCCAGCAGCCCCAACAGGGGGAAGGAGACCCAGTACTTC. The entire variable domain, with the rest obtained from reference TRBV7-2 and TRBJ2-5, is as follows: GAGVSQSPSNKVTEKGKDVELRCDPISGHTALYWYRQSLGQGLEFLIYFQGNSAPDKSGLPSDRFSAERTGGSVSTLTIQRTQQEDSAVYLCASSPNRGKETQYFGPGTRLLVL.

The chain has TRBV6-5 and TRBJ2-7; D ambiguous. V lost 0 bases and J 0 bases, leaving 6 bases between the germline ends. The CDR3 is 14 amino acids. Germline assignment: CDR1 MNHEY and CDR2 SVGAGI. This chain's CDR3 is CASSYSALSYEQYF. CDR3 nucleotides: TGTGCCAGCAGTTACTCTGCCCTCTCCTACGAGCAGTACTTC.

V is TRBV5-6 and J is TRBJ1-2; D is undetermined. V was cut by 4 bases and J by 8 bases, with 9 bases left in between. The CDR3 loop spans 11 amino acids. Germline V CDR1 and CDR2: SGHDT, YYEEEE. DNA for the CDR3: TGTGCCAGCAGCACTGACGGGGGCTACACCTTC. Its protein is CASSTDGGYTF.

The sample holds one count of this clone. V and J are TRBV6-7 and TRBJ1-3, with D perhaps TRBD1 (5 bases). TRBV6-7 qualifies as an ORF whose function is uncertain. The V end lost 6 bases, the J end lost 0 bases, and 15 bases lay between the germline ends. The CDR3 is made up of 16 amino acids. The CDR3 DNA is TGTGCCAGCAGGCGATGCAGGGTCGGCTCTGGAAACACCATATATTTT. Encoded protein: CASRRCRVGSGNTIYF.

The rearrangement uses TRBV4-1 and TRBJ2-1, with D possibly being TRBD2 (5 bases). The CDR3 runs to 16 residues. Germline CDR1 reads MGHRA; CDR2 reads YSYEKL. V lost 0 bases and J lost 4, with 13 bases in between. The CDR3 DNA reads as TGCGCCAGCAGCCAAGAAGGCCTAGCCCAATACAATGAGCAGTTCTTC. Amino acid sequence: CASSQEGLAQYNEQFF.

The J gene is TRBJ2-1, the V gene TRBV7-6, with 12 bases that match TRBD2. Trimming cost V 3 bases and J 8 bases; bases outside gene matches: 5. This CDR3 spans 15 amino acids. Per the germline V gene, CDR1 is SGHVS and CDR2 is FNYEAQ. The CDR3 nucleotides are TGTGCCAGCAGCTTTCTAGCGGGGGGGACGGATGAGCAGTTCTTC. Translation: CASSFLAGGTDEQFF.

The rearrangement uses TRBV6-5 and TRBJ1-4; perhaps TRBD1 as D (6 bases). This CDR3 has 15 residues. The ends were cut back, 2 bases at V and 0 bases at J, with 7 bases in the middle. The V gene's germline CDR1 is MNHEY and CDR2 SVGAGI. CDR3 in amino acids: CASSYRGATNEKLFF. CDR3 bases: TGTGCCAGCAGTTACAGGGGGGCAACTAATGAAAAACTGTTTTTT.

V usage is TRBV19 and J usage is TRBJ1-2; 9 bases are shared with TRBD1. Germline V gene lookup returns CDR1 LNHDA and CDR2 SQIVND (reference sequence). CDR3 length equals 11 residues. Unmatched junction bases numbered 3, after V lost 10 bases and J lost 6 bases. The CDR3 sequence is CATGTGNGYTF. In nucleotides, the CDR3 is TGTGCCACCGGGACAGGGAATGGCTACACCTTC.

This rearrangement joins TRBV29-1 to TRBJ1-4; D might be TRBD1 (5 bases). The germline CDR1 and CDR2 sequences are SQVTM and ANQGSEA. This CDR3 has 13 residues. Trimming pared 6 bases from V and 2 bases from J, leaving 10 bases between. CDR3 sequence (DNA): TGCAGCGTATGGCCAGGGACTAATGAAAAACTGTTTTTT. Protein product: CSVWPGTNEKLFF.

The V call is TRBV2, the J call TRBJ2-3; TRBD2 agrees at 11 bases. The CDR3 has 15 residues. J was trimmed by 3 bases and V by 11 bases; bases with no gene match: 10. Germline-derived CDR1 and CDR2 are SNHLY and FYNNEI. CDR3 sequence: CASQRASGGTDTQYF. Written as DNA, the CDR3 is TGTGCCTCCCAGAGGGCTAGCGGGGGGACAGATACGCAGTATTTT.

The chain employs TRBV6-1 and TRBJ1-4; tentatively, D is TRBD1 (6 bases). The CDR3 totals 18 residues. Trimming pared 3 bases from V and 7 bases from J, leaving 24 bases between. The V gene's germline CDR1 is MNHNS and CDR2 SASEGT. Written as DNA, the CDR3 is TGTGCCAGCAGTGATAGGGGGTTCGGGGGGCGGCTGCGTGAAAAACTGTTTTTT. Its translation is CASSDRGFGGRLREKLFF.

V is TRBV27 and J is TRBJ1-5; possibly TRBD1 for D (5 bases). The germline CDR1 and CDR2 sequences are MNHEY and SMNVEV (reference sequence). Trimming removed 4 bases from V and 6 bases from J, with 10 bases in between. The CDR3 consists of 13 residues. CDR3 loop: CASSSGSGQPQHF. The CDR3 DNA follows: TGTGCCAGCAGTTCAGGGTCGGGTCAGCCCCAGCATTTT.

The J gene is TRBJ1-1, the V gene TRBV27; D is uncertain. Germline V gene data show CDR1 as MNHEY and CDR2 as SMNVEV (reference sequence). V dropped 2 bases and J dropped 7 bases, with 14 bases sitting between them. The CDR3 has 14 amino acids. In DNA form, the CDR3 reads TGTGCCAGCAGTTTAAACGGAGGTTACGGTGAAGCTTTCTTT. Encoded protein: CASSLNGGYGEAFF.

This rearrangement joins TRBV5-1 to TRBJ1-6, with D perhaps matching TRBD1 (5 bases). This CDR3 is built from 18 residues. V gave up 3 bases and J gave up 2 bases, with 18 bases separating them. Per the germline V gene, CDR1 is SGHRS and CDR2 is YFSETQ. The CDR3, as DNA: TGCGCCAGCAGCTCCTACGGGGGGAATGGCCCCTATAATTCACCCCTCCACTTT. Translating it yields CASSSYGGNGPYNSPLHF. Filled out from reference TRBV5-1 and TRBJ1-6, the complete variable domain reads KAGVTQTPRYLIKTRGQQVTLSCSPISGHRSVSWYQQTPGQGLQFLFEYFSETQRNKGNFPGRFSGRQFSNSRSEMNVSTLELGDSALYLCASSSYGGNGPYNSPLHFGNGTRLTVT.

The gene calls are TRBV19 and TRBJ2-1, with a weak D call TRBD2 (6 bases). Germline loops: CDR1 LNHDA, CDR2 SQIVND (reference sequence). V dropped 2 bases and J dropped 9 bases, with 8 bases sitting between them. This CDR3 contains 12 residues. CDR3 sequence: CASSISGVEQFF. CDR3 coding DNA: TGTGCCAGTAGTATATCGGGGGTTGAGCAGTTCTTC.

The chain is built from TRBV12-3 or TRBV12-4 and TRBJ2-1; 7 bases are a match to TRBD1. The CDR3 totals 13 residues. After removal of 2 bases from V and 8 bases from J, the junction contained 3 bases not matched to a gene. Here the CDR3 DNA reads TGTGCCAGCAGTTTAAACAGGGGAGATGAGCAGTTCTTC. This codes for CASSLNRGDEQFF.

The rearrangement joins TRBV20-1 to TRBJ2-4; TRBD2 is a possible D gene (7 bases). CDR1 is DFQATT and CDR2 is SNEGSKA in the germline V gene (reference sequence). The V and J ends lost 7 bases and 5 bases respectively, with 9 bases between them. The CDR3 totals 11 residues. The CDR3: CSGEGENIQYF. The CDR3 DNA sequence: TGCAGTGGGGAGGGGGAAAACATTCAGTACTTC.

This clone showed up just a few times. The DNA of the CDR3 is TGTGCCAGCAGCCCCGTAGCGGGGGAGGATGCCGGGGAGCTGTTTTTT. Translated, it gives CASSPVAGEDAGELFF. The chain is built from TRBV11-3 and TRBJ2-2; 9 bases line up with TRBD2. The CDR3 length is 16 residues. Germline values: CDR1 SGHNT, CDR2 YENEEA. V gave up 5 bases and J gave up 6 bases; unmatched junction bases: 10.

The rearrangement links TRBV27 to TRBJ2-2, with 10 bases matching TRBD1. This CDR3 has 16 amino acids. Germline CDR1 is MNHEY and CDR2 is SMNVEV (reference sequence). The V gene end was trimmed by 5 bases and the J gene end by 11 bases; junction bases not matched to a gene: 14. The CDR3 sequence is CASSPRRDRGQSELFF. CDR3 nucleotides: TGTGCCAGCAGTCCCCGGCGGGACAGGGGCCAGTCCGAGCTGTTTTTT.

This chain connects TRBV5-6 to TRBJ2-7; the D call may be TRBD1 or TRBD2 (5 bases each). Trimming left V 2 bases short and J 12 bases short, with 18 bases between. Germline CDR1 SGHDT, CDR2 YYEEEE. This CDR3 has 13 amino acids. The CDR3 coding sequence is TGTGCCAGCAGCTTAGGGGCTCGGACTTTTCTGTACTTC. Residues: CASSLGARTFLYF.